These 21 T cell receptor beta chains were sequenced from one sample in a study of regulatory T cells in long-lasting Graves disease. Construction of TCR beta libraries relied on iRepertoire HTBI primers and on Arm-PCR targeting CDR3 regions. MiXCR was run by TCRdb on the multiplex PCR reads, yielding one entry per CDR3 protein. The sample gives hundreds of thousands of distinct CDR3 sequences, around an eighth of which show up once; roughly a tenth is in the top ten. Indicated time point: newly diagnosed GD, antithyroid drugs for less than 3 months. After RNA was extracted from PBMCs, the TCR library was made from it. The sample also formed part of further work on T cells in Graves' hyperthyroidism and ophthalmopathy.

Material: peripheral blood mononuclear cells (PBMCs), obtained at new diagnosis, from a patient treated with antithyroid drugs. The receptors derive from a man aged 25 to 40 with Graves disease.

This clonotype was recorded many times. This sequence joins TRBV7-8 and TRBJ1-1; 8 bases agree with TRBD1. Trimming removed 5 bases from V and 4 bases from J; junction bases left unmatched: 6. Germline V gene lookup returns CDR1 SGHVS and CDR2 FQNEAQ. There are 14 residues in the CDR3. The CDR3 protein is CASSNRGGSTEAFF. The DNA for the CDR3 is TGTGCCAGCAGCAACAGGGGGGGAAGCACTGAAGCTTTCTTT. The full variable domain, in which reference TRBV7-8 and TRBJ1-1 provide the parts outside the CDR3, is GAGVSQSPRYKVAKRGQDVALRCDPISGHVSLFWYQQALGQGPEFLTYFQNEAQLDKSGLPSDRFFAERPEGSVSTLKIQRTQQEDSAVYLCASSNRGGSTEAFFGQGTRLTVV.

This rearrangement joins TRBV7-6 to TRBJ1-6, with a weak D call TRBD1 (5 bases). V shed 1 base and J shed 8 bases, with 15 bases lying between them. The CDR3 has 16 residues. Germline V CDR1 and CDR2: SGHVS, FNYEAQ. CDR3: CASSLGVRGADSPLHF. The CDR3, as DNA: TGTGCCAGCAGCTTAGGGGTACGGGGCGCGGATTCACCCCTCCACTTT.

The chain employs TRBV14 and TRBJ2-7; tentatively, D is TRBD2 (5 bases). In germline, CDR1 is SGHDN, CDR2 FVKESK. The CDR3 length is 16 residues. V lost 4 bases and J lost 2, with 18 bases in between. The CDR3 DNA follows: TGTGCCAGCAGCCCCCCTGGACTCTTTCCCGCCTACGAGCAGTACTTC. This encodes CASSPPGLFPAYEQYF.

The chain recombines TRBV18 with TRBJ2-1; a possible D gene is TRBD2 (6 bases). The CDR3 spans 13 residues. V was shortened by 4 bases and J by 15 bases, with 19 bases between the two germline ends. CDR1 KGHSH and CDR2 LQKENI come from the germline V gene. The CDR3 sequence: CASSLPTTTRGFF. The CDR3 DNA follows: TGTGCCAGCTCACTACCTACTACCACGCGGGGGTTCTTC.

This clonotype was detected ten times or more. The chain has TRBV5-1 and TRBJ1-1; a possible D gene is TRBD1 (5 bases). The V gene lost 1 base and the J gene lost 5 bases, with 12 bases spanning the gap. Germline V gene sequence: CDR1 SGHRS, CDR2 YFSETQ. The CDR3 length is 14 residues. The CDR3 sequence is CASSLWTPGTEAFF. CDR3 DNA sequence: TGCGCCAGCAGCTTGTGGACACCGGGTACTGAAGCTTTCTTT.

Ten or more counts support this clonotype. The chain couples TRBV28 to TRBJ2-5; D is possibly TRBD1 (6 bases). The germline V and J ends were trimmed by 7 bases and 5 bases, with 26 bases remaining between them. This CDR3 is built from 17 residues. CDR1 and CDR2 (germline): MDHEN, SYDVKM. CDR3 coding DNA: TGTGCCAGCACGCCCTTGGGGCAGGGGCCCCGTTCGGAGACCCAGTACTTC. Its translation is CASTPLGQGPRSETQYF.

Comment on this clonotype: A much larger clone differs by one base, so this may be a read error. The J gene is TRBJ2-1, the V gene TRBV10-3; TRBD1 matches at 10 bases. The tail of the sequence fits TRBJ2-5 better, so the J call may be wrong. This CDR3 contains 15 residues. CDR1 and CDR2 (germline): ENHRY, SYGVKD. The CDR3 region is CAIMRVGQGKETQYF. For the CDR3, the DNA is TGTGCCATCATGAGGGTGGGACAGGGGAAAGAGACCCAGTACTTC.

This clonotype has only a few counts. This rearrangement joins TRBV19 to TRBJ1-5; TRBD1 matches at 9 bases. Germline V gene data show CDR1 as LNHDA and CDR2 as SQIVND (reference sequence). The ends lost 11 bases at V and 6 bases at J; junction bases unmatched: 5. The CDR3 extends over 12 amino acids. CDR3 amino acids: CAGGTGRQPQHF. The CDR3 nucleotides read TGTGCCGGGGGGACAGGGCGTCAGCCCCAGCATTTT.

This clonotype has ten or more counts. The J gene is TRBJ1-2, the V gene TRBV5-1, with D possibly TRBD1 on 5 matching bases. Germline CDR1 SGHRS, CDR2 YFSETQ. V was pared by 5 bases and J by 1 base, with 12 bases between. The CDR3 has 14 amino acids. The CDR3 DNA reads TGCGCCAGCAGTTCACGGGACGGTAACTATGGCTACACCTTC. Protein: CASSSRDGNYGYTF. The variable domain in full, with the rest retrieved from reference TRBV5-1 and TRBJ1-2, is KAGVTQTPRYLIKTRGQQVTLSCSPISGHRSVSWYQQTPGQGLQFLFEYFSETQRNKGNFPGRFSGRQFSNSRSEMNVSTLELGDSALYLCASSSRDGNYGYTFGSGTRLTVV.

A remark on this clonotype: At one boundary the junction diverges from the germline segment, which might be a read error. The J gene is TRBJ2-5, the V gene TRBV11-1, with TRBD2 matching over 7 bases. The CDR3 runs 16 residues. The germline gives CDR1 SGHAT, CDR2 FQDESV (reference sequence). The CDR3 loop is CAGSERLAWEAETQYF. The CDR3 DNA reads TGTGCCGGCAGCGAGCGACTAGCTTGGGAGGCTGAGACCCAGTACTTC.

V and J are TRBV7-9 and TRBJ1-1, with a weak D call TRBD1 (5 bases). V lost 6 bases, J lost 10 bases, and 12 bases lay in between. Germline-derived CDR1 and CDR2 are SEHNR and FQNEAQ (reference sequence). The CDR3 is 11 amino acids. The CDR3 sequence is CASSSSGGAFF. CDR3 nucleotides: TGTGCCAGCAGTTCATCGGGGGGAGCTTTCTTT.

In this sample, this clonotype turned up many times. The chain joins TRBV5-5 to TRBJ1-5, with 7 bases fitting TRBD1. J lost 3 bases, V lost 4 bases, and 7 bases had no gene match. Per the germline V gene, CDR1 is SGHKS and CDR2 is YYEKEE (reference sequence). This CDR3 contains 15 residues. Written as DNA, the CDR3 is TGTGCCAGCAGCCTCAATGACAGGGACAATCAGCCCCAGCATTTT. Translation: CASSLNDRDNQPQHF.

This clonotype appeared many times. The chain recombines TRBV12-5 with TRBJ2-3, with TRBD1 matching over 8 bases. The trim removed 5 bases at V and 4 bases at J, leaving 8 bases unmatched. CDR1 is LGHNT, CDR2 FRNRAP, per germline. The CDR3 consists of 15 residues. CDR3 DNA sequence: TGTGCTAGTGGTCCTAGGACAGGGAACGCAGATACGCAGTATTTT. Protein sequence: CASGPRTGNADTQYF.

The rearrangement uses TRBV20-1 and TRBJ1-5; tentatively, D is TRBD1 (6 bases). This CDR3 has 13 amino acids. Germline V CDR1 and CDR2: DFQATT, SNEGSKA (reference sequence). Trimming took off 7 bases at V and 4 bases at J, with 14 bases between the two ends. The CDR3, as DNA: TGCAGTGTCGGGCAGGGGTTTAATCAGCCCCAGCATTTT. Its protein is CSVGQGFNQPQHF.

There are a few counts of this clonotype. This rearrangement joins TRBV28 to TRBJ2-3; unclear D gene. The CDR3 runs to 13 residues. Germline V lookup: CDR1 MDHEN, CDR2 SYDVKM. Trimming shortened V by 4 bases and J by 1 base, and 6 bases separated the two germline ends. The CDR3 is CASSYGRTDTQYF. CDR3 DNA: TGTGCCAGCAGTTACGGCCGCACAGATACGCAGTATTTT. Using reference TRBV28 and TRBJ2-3 for the parts outside the CDR3, the full variable domain is DVKVTQSSRYLVKRTGEKVFLECVQDMDHENMFWYRQDPGLGLRLIYFSYDVKMKEKGDIPEGYSVSREKKERFSLILESASTNQTSMYLCASSYGRTDTQYFGPGTRLTVL.

J is TRBJ1-1 and V is TRBV5-6; TRBD1 is a possible D gene (5 bases). The germline V gene encodes CDR1 SGHDT and CDR2 YYEEEE. V lost 0 bases, J lost 2 bases, and 11 bases lay in between. This CDR3 has 15 amino acids. The CDR3: CASSLADQGNTEAFF. The CDR3 nucleotides are TGTGCCAGCAGCTTGGCCGATCAGGGCAACACTGAAGCTTTCTTT.

At least ten counts were recorded for this clonotype. The chain has TRBV7-9 and TRBJ2-7; the match to TRBD2 covers 13 bases. J was trimmed by 9 bases and V by 2 bases; bases with no gene match: 10. The germline gives CDR1 SEHNR, CDR2 FQNEAQ (reference sequence). The CDR3 runs to 16 residues. In DNA, the CDR3 is TGTGCCAGCAGCTTAAGACTCGGACTAGCGGGAGAGGGGCAGTACTTC. Amino acid sequence: CASSLRLGLAGEGQYF.

This clonotype was seen many times. The V call is TRBV25-1, the J call TRBJ2-3, with D unclear. The CDR3 spans 13 residues. Germline CDR1 reads MGHDK; CDR2 reads SYGVNS. V was pared by 3 bases and J by 3 bases, with 7 bases between. CDR3 amino acids: CASSEVITDTQYF. The DNA for the CDR3 is TGTGCCAGCAGTGAGGTGATTACAGATACGCAGTATTTT.

This clonotype occurred a few times. V gene TRBV29-1 combines with J gene TRBJ2-7; D not certain. V shed 7 bases and J shed 7 bases, with 14 bases lying between them. There are 11 residues in the CDR3. Germline V gene sequence: CDR1 SQVTM, CDR2 ANQGSEA. CDR3 protein: CSARLWEEQYF. In DNA form, the CDR3 reads TGCAGCGCCCGGCTTTGGGAAGAGCAGTACTTC.

The table lists this clonotype with many counts. This chain joins TRBV2 and TRBJ1-1; possible D gene TRBD1, 6 bases. Germline CDR1 and CDR2: SNHLY and FYNNEI. The CDR3 extends over 15 amino acids. The ends were cut back, 4 bases at V and 6 bases at J, with 18 bases in the middle. In nucleotides, the CDR3 is TGTGCCAGCAGTGCCCTCTGGGGGGCGCGAGCTGAAGCTTTCTTT. It translates to CASSALWGARAEAFF.

This clonotype was seen repeatedly, ten times or more. The chain carries TRBV13 and TRBJ2-7, with 9 bases lining up with TRBD2. Losses at the gene ends were 5 bases for V and 5 bases for J; bases not matched to a gene: 7. Germline-derived CDR1 and CDR2 are PRHDT and FYEKMQ (reference sequence). The CDR3 has 14 residues. The CDR3 bases are TGTGCCAGCAGCCCAAGACGGACTAGCGACGAGCAGTACTTC. It codes for CASSPRRTSDEQYF.